This T cell receptor beta chain came from a study of T-cell memory formation after mild COVID-19. Study-wide context: Most TCR clusters belonged to a single donor.

This clonotype has at least ten counts. Trimming took off 1 base at V and 3 bases at J, with 1 base between the two ends. Germline CDR1 and CDR2: SGHTA and FQGTGA. This CDR3 spans 12 amino acids. A single record per CDR3 protein comes from TCRdb applying MiXCR to the 5' RACE reads. The data hold a few hundred thousand distinct CDR3 sequences, with roughly 16% observed a single time. Material: PBMCs or a T cell subset sorted from them (not recorded which). This chain uses TRBV7-3 with TRBJ2-1; D unresolved. This receptor was obtained from a man younger than 35 who had mild COVID-19 (a few samples of this study predate the infection). Cell type and time point are not known. The CDR3 DNA reads as TGTGCCAGCAGCTTAAACTACAATGAGCAGTTCTTC. This gives the protein CASSLNYNEQFF.